A selection of T cell receptor beta chains follows, all from one sample in a study of blood T cell repertoires in COVID-19. The assay was immunoSEQ multiplex PCR, and TCRdb's table has in-frame clones only and misses some. The data show 200,000 to 300,000 clones, approximately 86% seen once. Material: peripheral blood. The receptors here all came from a woman in her 30s who had recovered from COVID-19. Each CDR3 is given with its conserved first and last residue. A D gene is named only where the DNA matches it firmly. Clone sizes are given selectively: once, few, many, or a class where the clone is expanded.

size	V	J	D	DNA	CDR3
-	TRBV14	TRBJ2-1	TRBD1	TGTGCCAGCAGCCAAGATTACCCGGGACAGGGTCTGCAGTTCTTC	CASSQDYPGQGLQFF
-	TRBV24-1	TRBJ2-3	-	TGTGCCACCCAAGGGGCCGGCACAGATACGCAGTATTTT	CATQGAGTDTQYF
-	TRBV28	TRBJ1-2	-	TGTGCCAGCAGTTTTCAGGGGTACTATGGCTACACCTTC	CASSFQGYYGYTF
-	TRBV18	TRBJ2-2	-	TGTGCCAGCTCACCACGGGCCATCACCGGGGAGCTGTTTTTT	CASSPRAITGELFF
-	TRBV12-5	TRBJ1-1	-	TGTGCTAGTGGTTTGGGAGTAAGAACAGGGACGAACACTGAAGCTTTCTTT	CASGLGVRTGTNTEAFF
-	TRBV27	TRBJ2-7	-	TGTGCCAGCAGTGTCAGGGGCCTTCCTTACGAGCAGTACTTC	CASSVRGLPYEQYF
once	TRBV5-1	TRBJ1-1	-	TGCGCCAGCAGCTCTATCGGGGGTGGTACTGAAGCTTTCTTT	CASSSIGGGTEAFF
-	TRBV27	TRBJ2-7	TRBD1	TGTGCCAGCAGCCATAACCAATTGACAGGGTACGAGCAGTACTTC	CASSHNQLTGYEQYF
-	TRBV5-1	TRBJ2-6	-	TGCGCCAGCAGCTTGGTTGAAGGGAGCTCTGGGGCCAACGTCCTGACTTTC	CASSLVEGSSGANVLTF
-	TRBV28	TRBJ2-2	TRBD2	TGTGCCAGCACCATAGGGCTAGCGGGGGGTTCGGGGGAGCTGTTTTTT	CASTIGLAGGSGELFF
-	TRBV5-5	TRBJ1-4	-	TGTGCCAGCAGCGTCGATGAGGTGTGGCAGGAAAAACTGTTTTTT	CASSVDEVWQEKLFF
-	TRBV5-1	TRBJ2-3	TRBD2	TGCGCCAGCAGCCGTAGCGGGGGAACAGATACGCAGTATTTT	CASSRSGGTDTQYF
-	TRBV7-3	TRBJ1-1	-	TGTGCCAGCAGCTTAGACCGGGGGACGAACACTGAAGCTTTCTTT	CASSLDRGTNTEAFF
-	TRBV19	TRBJ2-2	-	TGTGCCAGTAGGACGATATACGGGGGTCACGGCGGGGAGCTGTTTTTT	CASRTIYGGHGGELFF
-	TRBV9	TRBJ2-2	TRBD2	TGTGCCAGCAGCGTAGTAGAAGCGGGGGGCCTGAACACCGGGGAGCTGTTTTTT	CASSVVEAGGLNTGELFF
-	TRBV27	TRBJ1-5	-	TGTGCCAGCAGTCCTACAGGTAATCAGCCCCAGCATTTT	CASSPTGNQPQHF
-	TRBV5-4	TRBJ2-1	-	TGTGCCAGCAGCTTGGTGGGGGCATCTGATAATGAGCAGTTCTTC	CASSLVGASDNEQFF
-	TRBV10-1	TRBJ1-1	-	TGCGCCAGCAGTGATCCAAACACTGAAGCTTTCTTT	CASSDPNTEAFF
-	TRBV5-1	TRBJ2-1	TRBD1	TGCGCCAGCAGCTTGGACAGGGGCCTCTCCTACAATGAGCAGTTCTTC	CASSLDRGLSYNEQFF
-	TRBV12-3/TRBV12-4	TRBJ1-5	-	TGTGCCAGCAGGGGACAAAACAATCAGCCCCAGCATTTT	CASRGQNNQPQHF
-	TRBV2	TRBJ2-3	TRBD2	TGTGCCAGCAGGAGCGGGGGGGCCATCACAGATACGCAGTATTTT	CASRSGGAITDTQYF
-	TRBV7-2	TRBJ1-1	TRBD1	TGTGCCAGCAGCTTTGGACAGGGTGGAACTGAAGCTTTCTTT	CASSFGQGGTEAFF
-	TRBV2	TRBJ2-2	-	TGTGCCAGCAGTGAAGTCAGGGACACCGGGGAGCTGTTTTTT	CASSEVRDTGELFF
-	TRBV7-2	TRBJ1-2	-	TGTGCCAGCAGTGCAGTTTTTGGCTACACCTTC	CASSAVFGYTF
-	TRBV9	TRBJ1-1	TRBD1	TGTGCCAGCAGCGGCCCCGGGACAGGGGCTTTCTTT	CASSGPGTGAFF
-	TRBV30	TRBJ2-3	TRBD2	TGTGCCTGGACTAGCGGTTTTGGCACAGATACGCAGTATTTT	CAWTSGFGTDTQYF
once	TRBV7-3	TRBJ1-2	-	TGTGCCAGCAGCTCAAGCGGAGGGATCCCCTATGGCTACACCTTC	CASSSSGGIPYGYTF
few	TRBV2	TRBJ2-7	-	TGTGCCAGCAGTGAAGCGGAAGGCGGCGAGCAGTACTTC	CASSEAEGGEQYF
-	TRBV7-9	TRBJ2-1	TRBD1	TGTGCCAGCAGCCGATACCGGGACAGGGGCTACAATGAGCAGTTCTTC	CASSRYRDRGYNEQFF
once	TRBV6-6	TRBJ1-4	-	TGTGCCGCCGCACCCTTCGGGACCGCGGGGGAAGGAAAACTGTTTTTT	CAAAPFGTAGEGKLFF
once	TRBV12-5	TRBJ2-5	-	TGTGCTAGTGGTTTGGAACCCGTCCGGGAGACCCAGTACTTC	CASGLEPVRETQYF
-	TRBV6-8	TRBJ2-3	-	TGTGCCAGCAGATCCGGGACAATCGATACGCAGTATTTT	CASRSGTIDTQYF
-	TRBV19	TRBJ1-1	-	TGTGCCAGTAGTATACTTAACACTGAAGCTTTCTTT	CASSILNTEAFF
-	TRBV7-9	TRBJ2-5	TRBD2	TGTGCCAGCAGCAAACCGACTAGCGGGGAGACCCAGTACTTC	CASSKPTSGETQYF
-	TRBV2	TRBJ2-7	-	TGTGCCAGCAGTGGGTTCAGGGCTCGCTTCGAGCAGTACTTC	CASSGFRARFEQYF
-	TRBV28	TRBJ2-3	TRBD2	TGTGCCAGCAGTTTAGGGACTACCTACACAGATACGCAGTATTTT	CASSLGTTYTDTQYF
-	TRBV7-3	TRBJ2-3	-	TGTGCCAGCAGCAGGACAGGAGGGGCAGATACGCAGTATTTT	CASSRTGGADTQYF
-	TRBV6-5	TRBJ2-4	TRBD1	TGTGCCAGCAGTCGACAGGGTGAAAACATTCAGTACTTC	CASSRQGENIQYF
-	TRBV7-2	TRBJ2-4	TRBD2	TGTGCCACCCGGCCTAGCGGGGGGGGTGCCAAAAACATTCAGTACTTC	CATRPSGGGAKNIQYF
few	TRBV4-1	TRBJ1-3	-	TGCGCCAGCAGCCAAGTGGCACAACAAGGAAACACCATATATTTT	CASSQVAQQGNTIYF
-	TRBV9	TRBJ2-7	TRBD2	TGTGCCAGCAGCCCCTCGGGGGGAACCTACGAGCAGTACTTC	CASSPSGGTYEQYF
-	TRBV7-3	TRBJ1-2	TRBD1	TGTGCCAGCAGCTCAGGGGGCCTCTATGGCTACACCTTC	CASSSGGLYGYTF
-	TRBV7-9	TRBJ2-5	-	TGTGCCAGCAGCCCAACGACTGGGTGGGAGCAAGAGACCCAGTACTTC	CASSPTTGWEQETQYF
-	TRBV5-5	TRBJ1-1	-	TGTGCCAGCAGCAAAACAGGGTTGAACACTGAAGCTTTCTTT	CASSKTGLNTEAFF
-	TRBV30	TRBJ2-1	TRBD2	TGTGCCTGGACCCAGGCTAGCGGGTCCCCATCCTACAATGAGCAGTTCTTC	CAWTQASGSPSYNEQFF
-	TRBV4-1	TRBJ1-4	-	TGCGCCAGCAGCCAAAACCTAGGGAGTTTATCTAATGAAAAACTGTTTTTT	CASSQNLGSLSNEKLFF
-	TRBV7-7	TRBJ2-1	TRBD2	TGTGCCAGCAGCTTGCGCGGGGGGAGCTCCTACAATGAGCAGTTCTTC	CASSLRGGSSYNEQFF
-	TRBV19	TRBJ1-5	TRBD1	TGTGCCACCGCCGGGACAGGCAATCAGCCCCAGCATTTT	CATAGTGNQPQHF
once	TRBV30	TRBJ1-2	-	TGTGCCTGGAGTGTAGGGGGTGATGGCTACACCTTC	CAWSVGGDGYTF
few	TRBV7-9	TRBJ1-4	-	TGTGCCAGCAGCAAACATGACAGGAGTAATGAAAAACTGTTTTTT	CASSKHDRSNEKLFF
-	TRBV4-2	TRBJ2-7	TRBD1	TGTGCCAGCAGCCAAGGGACAGGGGGAAGCTACGAGCAGTACTTC	CASSQGTGGSYEQYF
-	TRBV5-6	TRBJ1-5	TRBD1	TGTGCCAGCAGCTCCTACAGGGGAGGCAATCAGCCCCAGCATTTT	CASSSYRGGNQPQHF
-	TRBV4-1	TRBJ2-7	TRBD1	TGCGCCAGCAGCCAAGTACCGGGACAGGGGTGGGGATACGAGCAGTACTTC	CASSQVPGQGWGYEQYF